A single sample is the source of the 18 T cell receptor beta chains below, sequenced in a study of regulatory T cells in long-lasting Graves disease. Sample time point: newly diagnosed GD, antithyroid drugs for less than 3 months. The TCR library used RNA extracted from PBMCs. Building the TCR beta libraries relied on iRepertoire HTBI primers, and CDR3 regions underwent Arm-PCR. TCRdb ran MiXCR on the multiplex PCR reads and lists one entry per CDR3 protein. The sample has fewer than 350,000 distinct CDR3 sequences; about 18% are singletons. This specimen consisted of peripheral blood mononuclear cells (PBMCs), obtained at new diagnosis, from a patient treated with antithyroid drugs. These receptors were obtained from a female donor with Graves disease.

In its sample, this clonotype was seen many times. V gene TRBV12-3 or TRBV12-4 combines with J gene TRBJ2-2, with D perhaps TRBD1 (6 bases). This CDR3 is 17 amino acids long. V was trimmed by 11 bases and J by 1 base, leaving 23 bases between them. The DNA of the CDR3 is TGTGCCCTCAGGGGCCCAGCAGACCCCGGGAACACCGGGGAGCTGTTTTTT. The encoded protein is CALRGPADPGNTGELFF.

This clonotype was seen at least ten times. This sequence joins TRBV2 and TRBJ1-4; TRBD1 matches 8 bases. CDR3 length: 16 amino acids. V was clipped by 6 bases and J by 5 bases; unmatched bases: 11. Germline V gives CDR1 SNHLY, CDR2 FYNNEI. CDR3 sequence reads: CASRATGDRRNEKLFF. The DNA of the CDR3 is TGTGCCAGCAGGGCGACAGGGGATCGACGGAATGAAAAACTGTTTTTT.

This clonotype was seen at least ten times. This chain connects TRBV27 to TRBJ1-4; 8 bases are shared with TRBD1. The CDR3 runs to 15 residues. Germline trimming cut 6 bases from V and 8 bases from J; bases unmatched to any gene: 11. Germline V lookup: CDR1 MNHEY, CDR2 SMNVEV (reference sequence). DNA for the CDR3: TGTGCCAGCAGCTCCTCCGCAGGGGGCCGGGAAAAACTGTTTTTT. Translated, it gives CASSSSAGGREKLFF.

This clonotype was recorded at least ten times. V is TRBV28 and J is TRBJ1-2; tentative D call: TRBD1 (5 bases). Trimming took 3 bases from V and 5 from J, leaving 13 bases between them. The V gene's germline CDR1 is MDHEN and CDR2 SYDVKM. CDR3 size: 14 residues. The CDR3 DNA reads as TGTGCCAGCAGTTTTGGGGGTGTACTATATGGCTACACCTTC. It encodes CASSFGGVLYGYTF.

This clonotype has just a few counts. The chain employs TRBV28 and TRBJ2-3; TRBD2 agrees at 11 bases. Trimming at V came to 6 bases and at J to 2 bases, leaving 10 bases not matched to a gene. The CDR3 sequence is 17 residues long. Germline V CDR1 and CDR2: MDHEN, SYDVKM. This chain's CDR3 is CASSPDRLAGTTDTQYF. For the CDR3, the DNA is TGTGCCAGCAGCCCGGATCGACTAGCGGGGACCACAGATACGCAGTATTTT.

The gene calls are TRBV10-1 and TRBJ2-7, with 11 bases identical to TRBD2. The junction had 7 bases not matched to a gene; V was cut back by 2 bases and J by 7 bases. Germline assignment: CDR1 WNHNN and CDR2 SYGVQD (reference sequence). The CDR3 consists of 15 residues. The CDR3 sequence: CASSEGLAGVFEQYF. In DNA, the CDR3 is TGCGCCAGCAGTGAGGGACTAGCGGGCGTCTTTGAGCAGTACTTC.

This chain links TRBV9 with TRBJ2-7, with a weak D call TRBD1 (7 bases). The CDR3 covers 15 residues. Germline loops: CDR1 SGDLS, CDR2 YYNGEE. V was pared by 0 bases and J by 3 bases, with 13 bases between. The CDR3 bases are TGTGCCAGCAGCGTAGCGGGGGACAGTATCTACGAGCAGTACTTC. This gives the protein CASSVAGDSIYEQYF. The full variable domain, rest sourced from reference TRBV9 and TRBJ2-7, is DSGVTQTPKHLITATGQRVTLRCSPRSGDLSVYWYQQSLDQGLQFLIQYYNGEERAKGNILERFSAQQFPDLHSELNLSSLELGDSALYFCASSVAGDSIYEQYFGPGTRLTVT.

This clonotype was detected ten times or more. The chain links TRBV2 to TRBJ2-1; TRBD2 matches at 12 bases. The ends lost 7 bases at V and 5 bases at J; junction bases unmatched: 6. Germline CDR1 reads SNHLY; CDR2 reads FYNNEI. This CDR3 region has 15 residues. CDR3 sequence reads: CASTVLAGGHNEQFF. The CDR3 DNA reads as TGTGCCAGCACCGTACTAGCGGGAGGCCACAATGAGCAGTTCTTC.

Of note for this clonotype: A far larger clone is just one base off, so this is likely a read error. In DNA, the CDR3 is TGTGCCAGCATTCCCATTAGACAGGCAAGCCTCTCCTACGAGCAGTACTTC. It translates to CASIPIRQASLSYEQYF. J is TRBJ2-5 and V is TRBV2; weak D call: TRBD1 (6 bases). The J call is doubtful: the DNA matches TRBJ2-7 better. The CDR3 has 17 amino acids. The V gene's germline CDR1 is SNHLY and CDR2 FYNNEI.

At least ten counts were recorded for this clonotype. This rearrangement joins TRBV15 to TRBJ2-5; 9 nucleotides align to TRBD2. The CDR3 has 15 amino acids. Germline values: CDR1 LNHNV, CDR2 YYDKDF (reference sequence). Germline trimming cut 2 bases from V and 5 bases from J; bases unmatched to any gene: 6. In DNA form, the CDR3 reads TGTGCCACCAGCAGATTGACTAGCGGCTGGGAGACCCAGTACTTC. Protein: CATSRLTSGWETQYF.

This clonotype was observed many times. CDR3 protein: CASSSEVSNEQFF. The CDR3 nucleotides read TGCGCCAGCAGCTCGGAAGTGAGTAATGAGCAGTTCTTC. This chain connects TRBV5-1 to TRBJ2-1; D is uncertain. V was shortened by 3 bases and J by 7 bases, with 11 bases between the two germline ends. Germline CDR1 SGHRS, CDR2 YFSETQ. This CDR3 has 13 amino acids.

This chain joins TRBV7-8 and TRBJ1-2; no definite D call. CDR1 SGHVS and CDR2 FQNEAQ come from the germline V gene. Deletions cut 6 bases from V and 2 bases from J, with 10 bases between. The CDR3 extends over 13 amino acids. Written as DNA, the CDR3 is TGTGCCAGCAGTTTCGAGGCCAACTATGGCTACACCTTC. Translation: CASSFEANYGYTF.

This clonotype was recorded many times. CDR3 DNA: TGTGCCAGCAGCCCCCCGGGGCGAGCTTCAACAGATACGCAGTATTTT. This translates into CASSPPGRASTDTQYF. The chain carries TRBV5-4 and TRBJ2-3; either TRBD1 or TRBD2 may fit D (5 bases each). Trimming stripped 4 bases from V and 3 bases from J, with 18 bases between. The CDR3 extends over 16 amino acids. The germline V gene encodes CDR1 SGHNT and CDR2 YYREEE (reference sequence).

Many counts were recorded for this clonotype. The chain combines TRBV30 with TRBJ1-2; D is unresolved. V gave up 1 base and J gave up 4 bases, with 7 bases separating them. Germline CDR1 and CDR2: GTSNPN and SVGIG (reference sequence). This CDR3 spans 12 amino acids. CDR3 bases: TGTGCCTGGAGTGAACAGTCCTATGGCTACACCTTC. Translation gives CAWSEQSYGYTF.

V usage is TRBV19 and J usage is TRBJ2-3, with TRBD1 identical over 9 bases. The CDR3 is 17 residues long. The junction had 10 bases not matched to a gene; V was cut back by 1 base and J by 5 bases. Germline loops: CDR1 LNHDA, CDR2 SQIVND (reference sequence). In DNA, the CDR3 is TGTGCCAGTAGTATAGGTACAGGGGGCCCGTCCGGAGATACGCAGTATTTT. Translated: CASSIGTGGPSGDTQYF.

This clonotype has ten or more counts. The rearrangement links TRBV12-3 or TRBV12-4 to TRBJ1-1; 8 nucleotides agree with TRBD1. V lost 6 bases and J lost 1; bases outside the gene matches: 4. The CDR3 loop spans 14 amino acids. The CDR3 protein is CASSPGQGNTEAFF. The CDR3 DNA is TGTGCCAGCAGCCCCGGACAGGGGAACACTGAAGCTTTCTTT.

Ten or more counts support this clonotype. The chain carries TRBV12-3 or TRBV12-4 and TRBJ2-1; unclear D gene. Between the trimmed V and J ends, which lost 3 bases and 5 bases, there was a span of 14 bases. This CDR3 has 15 amino acids. The CDR3 region is CASSLPARGNNEQFF. CDR3 DNA sequence: TGTGCCAGCAGTTTGCCAGCACGAGGTAACAATGAGCAGTTCTTC.

Many counts were recorded for this clonotype. This chain joins TRBV9 and TRBJ2-5; D unresolved. CDR3 length equals 14 residues. CDR1 and CDR2 (germline): SGDLS, YYNGEE. Deletions cut 0 bases from V and 4 bases from J, with 10 bases between. This CDR3 reads CASSVGGVVETQYF. The CDR3 nucleotides read TGTGCCAGCAGCGTAGGAGGAGTTGTAGAGACCCAGTACTTC.